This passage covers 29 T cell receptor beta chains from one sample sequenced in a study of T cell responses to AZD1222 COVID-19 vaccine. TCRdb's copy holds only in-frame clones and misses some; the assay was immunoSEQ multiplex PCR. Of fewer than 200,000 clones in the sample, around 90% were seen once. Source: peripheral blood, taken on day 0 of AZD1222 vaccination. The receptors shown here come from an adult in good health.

Here the CDR3 reads CASSDGTGPYNEQFF. The CDR3 DNA reads TGTGCCAGCAGCGATGGGACAGGGCCCTACAATGAGCAGTTCTTC. J is TRBJ2-1 and V is TRBV11-2; 9 bases map to TRBD1. The CDR3 runs 15 residues. J gave up 2 bases and V 5 bases, and 4 bases lay outside the gene matches. Germline CDR1 reads SGHAT; CDR2 reads FQNNGV. Variable domain in full (rest from reference TRBV11-2 and TRBJ2-1): EAGVAQSPRYKIIEKRQSVAFWCNPISGHATLYWYQQILGQGPKLLIQFQNNGVVDDSQLPKDRFSAERLKGVDSTLKIQPAKLEDSAVYLCASSDGTGPYNEQFFGPGTRLTVL.

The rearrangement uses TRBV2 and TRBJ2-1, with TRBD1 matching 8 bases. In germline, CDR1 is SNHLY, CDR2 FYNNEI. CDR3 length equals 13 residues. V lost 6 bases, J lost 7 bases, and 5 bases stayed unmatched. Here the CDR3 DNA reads TGTGCCAGCAGCGGACAGGGAGGTAATGAGCAGTTCTTC. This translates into CASSGQGGNEQFF.

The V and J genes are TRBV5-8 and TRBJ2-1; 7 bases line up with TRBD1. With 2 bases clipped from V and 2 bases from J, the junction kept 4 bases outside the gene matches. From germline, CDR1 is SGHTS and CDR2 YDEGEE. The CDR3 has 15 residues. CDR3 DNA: TGTGCCAGCAGCTTAGGGGACAGCACCTACAATGAGCAGTTCTTC. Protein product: CASSLGDSTYNEQFF.

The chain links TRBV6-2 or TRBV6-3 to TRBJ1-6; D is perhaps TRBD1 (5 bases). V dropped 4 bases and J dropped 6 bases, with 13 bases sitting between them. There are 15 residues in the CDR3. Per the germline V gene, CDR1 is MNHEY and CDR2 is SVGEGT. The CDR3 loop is CASSWTEGANSPLHF. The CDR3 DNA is TGTGCCAGCAGTTGGACCGAAGGGGCTAATTCACCCCTCCACTTT.

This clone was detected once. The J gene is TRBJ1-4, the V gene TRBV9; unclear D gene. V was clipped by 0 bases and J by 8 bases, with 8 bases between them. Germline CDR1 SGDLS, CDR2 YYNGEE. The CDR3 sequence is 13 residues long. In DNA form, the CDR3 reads TGTGCCAGCAGCGTAGCCGGGTTGGAAAAACTGTTTTTT. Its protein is CASSVAGLEKLFF. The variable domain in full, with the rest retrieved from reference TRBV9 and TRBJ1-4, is DSGVTQTPKHLITATGQRVTLRCSPRSGDLSVYWYQQSLDQGLQFLIQYYNGEERAKGNILERFSAQQFPDLHSELNLSSLELGDSALYFCASSVAGLEKLFFGSGTQLSVL.

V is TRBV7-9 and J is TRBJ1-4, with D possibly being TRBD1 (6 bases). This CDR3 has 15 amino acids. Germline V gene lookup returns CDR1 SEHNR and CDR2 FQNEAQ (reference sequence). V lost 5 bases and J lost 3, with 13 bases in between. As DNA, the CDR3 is TGTGCCAGCAGCGTTTCGGGGGCGGCTAATGAAAAACTGTTTTTT. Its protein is CASSVSGAANEKLFF.

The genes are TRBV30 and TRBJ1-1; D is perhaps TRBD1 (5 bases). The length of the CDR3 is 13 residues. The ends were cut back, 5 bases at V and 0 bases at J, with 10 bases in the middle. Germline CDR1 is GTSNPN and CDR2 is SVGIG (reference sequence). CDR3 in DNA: TGTGCCTGGTCGTGGGGCATGAACACTGAAGCTTTCTTT. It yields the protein CAWSWGMNTEAFF. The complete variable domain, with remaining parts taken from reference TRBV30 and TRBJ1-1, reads SQTIHQWPATLVQPVGSPLSLECTVEGTSNPNLYWYRQAAGRGLQLLFYSVGIGQISSEVPQNLSASRPQDRQFILSSKKLLLSDSGFYLCAWSWGMNTEAFFGQGTRLTVV.

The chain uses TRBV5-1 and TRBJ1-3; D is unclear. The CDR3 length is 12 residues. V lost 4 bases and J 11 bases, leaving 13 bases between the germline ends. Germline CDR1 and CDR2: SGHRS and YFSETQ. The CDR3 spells CASSPNAGSIYF. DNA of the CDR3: TGCGCCAGCAGCCCCAACGCGGGGTCCATATATTTT.

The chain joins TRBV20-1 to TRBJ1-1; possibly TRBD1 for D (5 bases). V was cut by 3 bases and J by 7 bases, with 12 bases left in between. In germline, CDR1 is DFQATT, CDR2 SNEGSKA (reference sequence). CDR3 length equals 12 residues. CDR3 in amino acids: CSASPGGGEAFF. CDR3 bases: TGCAGTGCTAGTCCAGGCGGGGGTGAAGCTTTCTTT.

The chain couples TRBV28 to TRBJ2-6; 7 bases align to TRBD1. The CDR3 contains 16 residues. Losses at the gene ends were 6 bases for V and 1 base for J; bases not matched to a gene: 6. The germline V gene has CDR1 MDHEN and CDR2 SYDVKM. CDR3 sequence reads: CASSRDRPSGANVLTF. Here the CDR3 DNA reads TGTGCCAGCAGCAGGGACAGACCATCTGGGGCCAACGTCCTGACTTTC.

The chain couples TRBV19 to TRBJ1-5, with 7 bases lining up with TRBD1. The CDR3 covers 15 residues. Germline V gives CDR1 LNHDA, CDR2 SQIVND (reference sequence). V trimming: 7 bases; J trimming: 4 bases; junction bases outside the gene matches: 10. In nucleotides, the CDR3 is TGTGCCAGTATACGGACAGGAGGGATAAATCAGCCCCAGCATTTT. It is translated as CASIRTGGINQPQHF.

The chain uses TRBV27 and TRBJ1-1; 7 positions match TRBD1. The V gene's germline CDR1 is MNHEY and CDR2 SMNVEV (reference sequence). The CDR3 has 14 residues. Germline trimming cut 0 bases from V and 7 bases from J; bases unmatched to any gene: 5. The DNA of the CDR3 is TGTGCCAGCAGTTTATCTGGGACAGCAATTGAAGCTTTCTTT. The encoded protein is CASSLSGTAIEAFF.

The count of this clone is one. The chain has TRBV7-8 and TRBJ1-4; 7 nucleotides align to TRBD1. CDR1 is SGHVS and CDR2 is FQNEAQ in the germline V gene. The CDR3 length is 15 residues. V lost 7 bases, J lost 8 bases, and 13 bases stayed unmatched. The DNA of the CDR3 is TGTGCCAGCACCGGACAGGCCCTAGCAGGCGAAAAACTGTTTTTT. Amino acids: CASTGQALAGEKLFF.

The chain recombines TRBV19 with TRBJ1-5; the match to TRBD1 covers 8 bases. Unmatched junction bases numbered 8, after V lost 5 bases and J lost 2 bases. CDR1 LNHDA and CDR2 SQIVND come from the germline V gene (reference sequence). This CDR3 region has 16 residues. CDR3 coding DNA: TGTGCCAGTAGTCTCCAGGGGGCTAATGGCAATCAGCCCCAGCATTTT. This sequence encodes CASSLQGANGNQPQHF.

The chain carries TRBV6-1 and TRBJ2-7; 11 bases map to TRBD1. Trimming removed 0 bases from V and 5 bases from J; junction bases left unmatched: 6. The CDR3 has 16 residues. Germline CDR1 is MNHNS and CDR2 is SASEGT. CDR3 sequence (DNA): TGTGCCAGCAGTGAAGCGCAAGGACAGGGGGCCGACGAGCAGTACTTC. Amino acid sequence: CASSEAQGQGADEQYF.

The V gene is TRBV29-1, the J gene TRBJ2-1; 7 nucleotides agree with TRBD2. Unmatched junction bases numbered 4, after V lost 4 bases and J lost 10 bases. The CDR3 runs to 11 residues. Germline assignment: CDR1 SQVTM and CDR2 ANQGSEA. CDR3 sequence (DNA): TGCAGCGTTGCACTAGCGACCGAGCAGTTCTTC. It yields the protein CSVALATEQFF.

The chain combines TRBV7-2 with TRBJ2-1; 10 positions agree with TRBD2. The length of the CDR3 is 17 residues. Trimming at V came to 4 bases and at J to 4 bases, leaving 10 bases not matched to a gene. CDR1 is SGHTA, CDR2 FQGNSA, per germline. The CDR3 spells CASSSQAGGPPYNEQFF. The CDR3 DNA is TGTGCCAGCAGCTCCCAAGCGGGGGGGCCGCCTTACAATGAGCAGTTCTTC.

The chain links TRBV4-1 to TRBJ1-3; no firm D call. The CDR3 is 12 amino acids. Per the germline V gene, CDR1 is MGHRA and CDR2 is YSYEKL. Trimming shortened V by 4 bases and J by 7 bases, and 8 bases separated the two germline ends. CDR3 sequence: CASSPFDNTIYF. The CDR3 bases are TGCGCCAGCAGCCCCTTCGACAACACCATATATTTT.

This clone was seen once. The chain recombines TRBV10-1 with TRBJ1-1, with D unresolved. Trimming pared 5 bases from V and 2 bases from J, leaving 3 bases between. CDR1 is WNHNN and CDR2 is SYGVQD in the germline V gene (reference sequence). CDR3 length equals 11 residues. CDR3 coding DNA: TGCGCCAGCAGTAAAAACACTGAAGCTTTCTTT. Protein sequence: CASSKNTEAFF.

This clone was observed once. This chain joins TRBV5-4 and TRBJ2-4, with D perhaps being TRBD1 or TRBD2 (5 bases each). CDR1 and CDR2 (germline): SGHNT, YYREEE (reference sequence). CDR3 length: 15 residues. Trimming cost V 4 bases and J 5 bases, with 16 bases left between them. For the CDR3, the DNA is TGTGCCAGCAGCGTCACGGGGTTAGGGGAAAACATTCAGTACTTC. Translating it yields CASSVTGLGENIQYF.

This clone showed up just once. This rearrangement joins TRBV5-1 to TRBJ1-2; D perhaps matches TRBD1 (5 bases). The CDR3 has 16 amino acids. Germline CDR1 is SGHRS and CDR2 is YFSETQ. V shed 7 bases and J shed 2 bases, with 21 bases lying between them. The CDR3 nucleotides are TGCGCCAGCCGGGATGTTGGGACGTCAGGAAACTATGGCTACACCTTC. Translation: CASRDVGTSGNYGYTF.

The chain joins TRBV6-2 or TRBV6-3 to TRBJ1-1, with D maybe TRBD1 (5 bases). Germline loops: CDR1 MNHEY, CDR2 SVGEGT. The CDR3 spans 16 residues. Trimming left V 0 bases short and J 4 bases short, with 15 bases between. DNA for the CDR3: TGTGCCAGCAGTTACTCGAGTAGGGGATTGGGCACTGAAGCTTTCTTT. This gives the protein CASSYSSRGLGTEAFF.

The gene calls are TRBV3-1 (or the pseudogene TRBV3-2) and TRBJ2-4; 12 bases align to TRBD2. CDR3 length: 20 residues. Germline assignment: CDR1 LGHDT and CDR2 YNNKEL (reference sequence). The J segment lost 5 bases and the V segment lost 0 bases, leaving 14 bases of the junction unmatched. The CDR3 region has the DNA TGTGCCAGCAGCCAAGATCTTTGGGCTAGCGGGAGGGAAACGGAAAACATTCAGTACTTC. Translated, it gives CASSQDLWASGRETENIQYF.

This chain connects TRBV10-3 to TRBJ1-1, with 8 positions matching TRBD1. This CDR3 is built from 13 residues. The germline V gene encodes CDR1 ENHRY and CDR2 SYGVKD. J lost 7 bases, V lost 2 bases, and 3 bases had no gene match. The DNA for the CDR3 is TGTGCCATCAGTGAGCGGACAGGGAGTGAAGCTTTCTTT. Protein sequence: CAISERTGSEAFF.

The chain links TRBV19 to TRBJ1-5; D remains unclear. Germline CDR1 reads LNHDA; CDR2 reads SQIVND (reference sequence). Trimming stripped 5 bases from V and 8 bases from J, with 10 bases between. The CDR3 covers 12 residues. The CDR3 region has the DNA TGTGCCAGTAGTCCCCGGTTGGAGCCCCAGCATTTT. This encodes CASSPRLEPQHF.

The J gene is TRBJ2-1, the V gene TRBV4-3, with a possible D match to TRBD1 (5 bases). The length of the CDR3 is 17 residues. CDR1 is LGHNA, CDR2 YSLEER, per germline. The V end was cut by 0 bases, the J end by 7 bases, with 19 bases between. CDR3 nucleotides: TGCGCCAGCAGCCAAGATGTCGGGTACAGGACAAATAATGAGCAGTTCTTC. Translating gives CASSQDVGYRTNNEQFF.

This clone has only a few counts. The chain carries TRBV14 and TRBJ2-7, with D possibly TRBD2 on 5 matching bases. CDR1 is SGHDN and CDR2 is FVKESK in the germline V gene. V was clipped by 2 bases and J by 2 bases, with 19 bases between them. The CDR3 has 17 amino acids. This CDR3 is CASSQRAAGLGPYEQYF. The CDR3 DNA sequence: TGTGCCAGCAGCCAACGGGCTGCCGGACTCGGCCCCTACGAGCAGTACTTC.

The CDR3 is CASSERDTEAFF. CDR3 DNA sequence: TGTGCCAGCAGTGAAAGGGACACTGAAGCTTTCTTT. This sequence joins TRBV6-1 and TRBJ1-1; D is undetermined. This CDR3 is 12 amino acids long. Trimming left V 2 bases short and J 3 bases short, with 4 bases between. The germline CDR1 and CDR2 sequences are MNHNS and SASEGT.

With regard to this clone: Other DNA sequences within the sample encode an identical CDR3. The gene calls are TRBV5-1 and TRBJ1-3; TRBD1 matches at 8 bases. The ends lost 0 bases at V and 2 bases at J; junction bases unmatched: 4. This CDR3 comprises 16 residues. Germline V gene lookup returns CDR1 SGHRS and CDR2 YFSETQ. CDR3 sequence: CASSLETTGAGNTIYF. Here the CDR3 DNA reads TGCGCCAGCAGCTTGGAGACGACAGGGGCTGGAAACACCATATATTTT. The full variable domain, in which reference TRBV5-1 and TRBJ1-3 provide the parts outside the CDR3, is KAGVTQTPRYLIKTRGQQVTLSCSPISGHRSVSWYQQTPGQGLQFLFEYFSETQRNKGNFPGRFSGRQFSNSRSEMNVSTLELGDSALYLCASSLETTGAGNTIYFGEGSWLTVV.